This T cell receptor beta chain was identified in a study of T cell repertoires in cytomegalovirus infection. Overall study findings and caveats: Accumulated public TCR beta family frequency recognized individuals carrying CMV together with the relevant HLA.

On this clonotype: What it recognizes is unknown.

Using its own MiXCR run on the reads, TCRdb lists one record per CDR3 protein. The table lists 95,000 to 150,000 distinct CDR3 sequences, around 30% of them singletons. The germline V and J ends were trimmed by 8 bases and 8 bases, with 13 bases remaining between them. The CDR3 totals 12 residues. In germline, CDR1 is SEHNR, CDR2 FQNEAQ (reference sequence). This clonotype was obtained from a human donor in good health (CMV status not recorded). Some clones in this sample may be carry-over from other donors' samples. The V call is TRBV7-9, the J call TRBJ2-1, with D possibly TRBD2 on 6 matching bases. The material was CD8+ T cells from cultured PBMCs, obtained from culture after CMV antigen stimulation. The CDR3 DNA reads TGTGCCAGCGAGGGAGGAAGTCATGAGCAGTTCTTC. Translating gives CASEGGSHEQFF.